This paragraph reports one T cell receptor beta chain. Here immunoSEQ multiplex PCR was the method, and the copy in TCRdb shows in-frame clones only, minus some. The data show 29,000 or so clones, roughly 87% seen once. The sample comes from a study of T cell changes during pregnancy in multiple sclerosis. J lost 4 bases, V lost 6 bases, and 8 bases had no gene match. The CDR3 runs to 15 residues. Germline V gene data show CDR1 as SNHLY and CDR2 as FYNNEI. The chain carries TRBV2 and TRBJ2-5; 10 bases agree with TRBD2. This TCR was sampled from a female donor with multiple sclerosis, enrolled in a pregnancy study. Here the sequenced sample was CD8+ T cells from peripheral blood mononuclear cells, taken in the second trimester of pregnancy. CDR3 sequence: CASRPGLASGETQYF. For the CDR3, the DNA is TGTGCCAGCAGACCGGGACTAGCGTCGGGAGAGACCCAGTACTTC.